This T cell receptor (beta chain) originates from a study of response to subunit inactivated influenza vaccine. General study points: It was the authors' suggestion that each seasonal influenza vaccination recruits few new T cells.

The germline V and J ends were trimmed by 0 bases and 4 bases, with 19 bases remaining between them. This CDR3 contains 18 residues. Germline V gene lookup returns CDR1 LGHDT and CDR2 YNNKEL (reference sequence). This clonotype was seen a few times. As yet, its antigen is unknown. TCRdb processed the RT-PCR reads anew with MiXCR; each CDR3 protein has one entry. The sample records under 200,000 distinct CDR3 sequences, 11% being singletons. The sample here was non-naive T cells sorted from PBMCs, taken roughly 45 days after vaccination. The chain joins TRBV3-1 to TRBJ2-1, with D tentatively TRBD1 (6 bases). The source of this sequence is a man in his fifties who received an inactivated influenza vaccine. CDR3 coding DNA: TGTGCCAGCAGCCAAGATCACGCCTACAGGGTATTATACAATGAGCAGTTCTTC. This codes for CASSQDHAYRVLYNEQFF.